The 4 T cell receptor beta chains below were found in one sample sequenced in a study of blood T cell repertoires in COVID-19. This table comes from immunoSEQ multiplex PCR, and its TCRdb copy is limited to in-frame clones, with some not included. Counted here are a few hundred thousand clones, 85% to 90% occurring once; the ten biggest clones make up 2.5% to 3%. The sample comprised peripheral blood. The receptors here all came from a woman aged 30 to 39 with COVID-19, enrolled during active disease.

The V gene is TRBV19, the J gene TRBJ1-1; D may be TRBD1 (5 bases). V lost 6 bases and J 0 bases, leaving 20 bases between the germline ends. Germline lookup yields CDR1 LNHDA and CDR2 SQIVND (reference sequence). The CDR3 runs to 17 residues. The CDR3 sequence is CASRGLSSRGVNTEAFF. In nucleotides, the CDR3 is TGTGCCAGTAGGGGGTTATCATCCCGGGGGGTGAACACTGAAGCTTTCTTT.

Of note for this clone: The sample has other DNA sequences that encode this CDR3 too. This chain joins TRBV12-3 or TRBV12-4 and TRBJ1-1, with D unresolved. V shed 3 bases and J shed 0 bases, with 5 bases lying between them. The CDR3 runs to 13 residues. CDR3 nucleotide sequence: TGTGCCAGCAGTTTTTCGGTGAACACTGAAGCTTTCTTT. Its protein is CASSFSVNTEAFF.

The V and J genes are TRBV5-1 and TRBJ2-2, with D maybe TRBD2 (6 bases). Germline-derived CDR1 and CDR2 are SGHRS and YFSETQ. V lost 0 bases and J 3 bases, leaving 12 bases between the germline ends. The CDR3 totals 16 residues. This CDR3 reads CASSLDSSGYTGELFF. Written as DNA, the CDR3 is TGCGCCAGCAGCTTGGATAGTAGCGGATACACCGGGGAGCTGTTTTTT.

This clone has just one count. This chain links TRBV5-5 with TRBJ2-7; weak D call: TRBD1 (5 bases). CDR3 length: 14 amino acids. Deletions cut 2 bases from V and 2 bases from J, with 11 bases between. Germline V CDR1 and CDR2: SGHKS, YYEKEE (reference sequence). For the CDR3, the DNA is TGTGCCAGCAGCTTTTCCCAGGGTGCCTACGAGCAGTACTTC. As protein: CASSFSQGAYEQYF. Combining the CDR3 with reference TRBV5-5 and TRBJ2-7 gives the whole variable domain DAGVTQSPTHLIKTRGQQVTLRCSPISGHKSVSWYQQVLGQGPQFIFQYYEKEERGRGNFPDRFSARQFPNYSSELNVNALLLGDSALYLCASSFSQGAYEQYFGPGTRLTVT.